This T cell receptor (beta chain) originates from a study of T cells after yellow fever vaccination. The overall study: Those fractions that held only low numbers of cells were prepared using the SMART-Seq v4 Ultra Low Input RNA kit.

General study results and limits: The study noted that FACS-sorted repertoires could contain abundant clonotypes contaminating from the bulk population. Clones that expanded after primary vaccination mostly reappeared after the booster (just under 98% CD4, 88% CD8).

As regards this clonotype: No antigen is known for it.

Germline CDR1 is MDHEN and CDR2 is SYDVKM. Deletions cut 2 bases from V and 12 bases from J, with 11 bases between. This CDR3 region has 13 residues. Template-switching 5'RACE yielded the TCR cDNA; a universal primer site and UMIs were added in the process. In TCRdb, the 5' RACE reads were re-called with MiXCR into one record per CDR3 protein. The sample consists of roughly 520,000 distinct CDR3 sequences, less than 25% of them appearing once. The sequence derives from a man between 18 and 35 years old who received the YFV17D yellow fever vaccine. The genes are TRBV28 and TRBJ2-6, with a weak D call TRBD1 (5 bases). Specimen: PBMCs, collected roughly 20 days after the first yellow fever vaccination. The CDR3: CASSLKGFGVLTF. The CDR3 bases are TGTGCCAGCAGTTTAAAGGGGTTTGGCGTCCTGACTTTC.